This T cell receptor beta chain was identified during a study of CD8 T cells in Susac syndrome (dated by TCRdb to the late 2010s). Regarding the research as a whole: Whether CD8+ T cell activation and differentiation in Susac syndrome was antigen driven was tested using repertoire sequencing. Clonality of the CD8+ T cell repertoire was compared between eleven to twelve healthy donors, approximately 14 Susac syndrome patients and about 15 multiple sclerosis patients. Beyond this particular receptor, the publication reports: The number of individuals in the TCR sequencing and HLA analysis was recognized as being relatively small.

The CDR1 and CDR2 encoded by the germline V gene (reference sequence) are LNHDA and SQIVND. The CDR3 has 15 amino acids, counting the end cysteine and phenylalanine. Here the CDR3 DNA is all that survives: 45 bases in frame from base 1. Germline trimming: 6 bases from V, 8 bases from J; junction bases outside gene matches: 10. High-throughput TCR beta sequencing profiled peripheral blood CD8+ and CD4+ T cells from healthy donors, Susac syndrome patients and multiple sclerosis patients. Healthy donors were age- and sex-matched controls. CD8+ TEMRA cells were enriched by FACS, while bulk CD8+ and CD4+ T cells were purified by magnetic negative isolation. Blood was collected in EDTA tubes and processed within 24 hours, with PBMCs isolated through density gradient centrifugation. PBMCs intended for TCR sequencing were cryopreserved in liquid nitrogen and were subsequently thawed in a 37 degrees C water bath. A purity of at least 90% was achieved for sorted or isolated CD4+, CD8+ and CD8+ TEMRA cells.

RNA was extracted using the RNeasy kit, and about 0.45 to 1 microgram was reverse transcribed with random hexamers. TCR beta CDR3 regions were amplified with the immunoSEQ multiplex PCR assay covering 54 Vbeta and 13 Jbeta segments. To correct PCR amplification bias, a synthetic template baseline was used for both primer optimization and computational correction. For the original study's pipeline: Reads were annotated to V, D and J genes per IMGT and analyzed with immunoSEQ Analyzer, keeping only productive sequences. To calculate clonality, Shannon entropy was normalized by log2 of the number of productive unique sequences and then subtracted from one. For each patient and control, public and private clones were evaluated within the 100 most prevalent clones. Clones were defined as Susac-specific if absent from the healthy and MS cohorts, from 1052 published viral clones and from other ImmuneACCESS disease sequences. The public sequencing data were trimmed at Q25 with fastp and processed into clonotypes with MiXCR by TCRdb, which kept only in-frame beta chains. Each record represents a unique CDR3 protein, reported with the most common genes and DNA among its rows. TCRdb, not the authors, supplied the V and J calls. For this sample there are about 19,000 distinct CDR3 sequences; approximately 95% appear just once. The top ten constitute 0.2% to 0.3% of the sample.

As for this clonotype: The antigen this receptor binds is unknown. Base-call qualities are not available, and no considerably larger clone is one nucleotide away.

The sequence was obtained from a human donor in good health. The chain employs TRBV19 and TRBJ2-1; 10 central nucleotides agree with TRBD2. Sequencing used CD8+ T cells from PBMCs. CDR3 sequence: CASRSASGSTDEQFF. The nucleotide sequence reads as follows: TGTGCCAGTAGATCCGCTAGCGGGAGTACGGATGAGCAGTTCTTC.